The rows below give T cell receptor beta chains drawn from one sample of a study of T-cell memory formation after mild COVID-19. TCRdb used MiXCR to reprocess the 5' RACE reads, holding one entry per CDR3 protein. This table has 450,000 to 700,000 distinct CDR3 sequences, more than 15% appearing once. The sample comprised PBMCs or a T cell subset sorted from them (not recorded which). Receptor source: an adult woman who had mild COVID-19 (a few samples of this study predate the infection). Cell type and time point are not known. Each CDR3 is given with its conserved first and last residue. The D gene is left open where the match is weak. Only some rows state a clone size, as once, few, many or a class for expanded clones.

d_gene,abundance,v_gene,j_gene,CDR3nt,CDR3aa
NA,NA,TRBV18,TRBJ2-5,TGTGCCAGCTCACCACCGATCGGTCAGGGTGGGGAGACCCAGTACTTC,CASSPPIGQGGETQYF
TRBD2,few,TRBV5-1,TRBJ2-5,TGCGCCAGCAGCTCCCTCCGGGGGGATCGGGAGACCCAGTACTTC,CASSSLRGDRETQYF
NA,NA,TRBV6-4,TRBJ2-7,TGTGCCAGCAGTGAATCCCCGGGCCGGGGCTACGAGCAGTACTTC,CASSESPGRGYEQYF
TRBD2,few,TRBV9,TRBJ2-3,TGTGCCAGCAGCCCTCGACTGGCCGGGACTAGCGGGGGGTTAGGCACAGATACGCAGTATTTT,CASSPRLAGTSGGLGTDTQYF
NA,NA,TRBV11-2,TRBJ1-4,TGTGCCAGCAGCTTATTCGAGGAAAAACTGTTTTTT,CASSLFEEKLFF
NA,many,TRBV5-5,TRBJ2-7,TGTGCCAGCAGCTTGCCCCCTGAGGACGAGCAGTACTTC,CASSLPPEDEQYF
NA,few,TRBV24-1,TRBJ2-2,TGTGCCACCAGTGAACCAGGGGTCGGGGAGCTGTTTTTT,CATSEPGVGELFF
TRBD1,NA,TRBV24-1,TRBJ2-1,TGTGCCACCAGTGGGAGGACAGGGTTGAATGAGCAGTTCTTC,CATSGRTGLNEQFF
NA,NA,TRBV20-1,TRBJ1-1,TGCAGTCCAAGCGGGAGGGGTGCCAGATTCTACACTGAAGCTTTCTTT,CSPSGRGARFYTEAFF
TRBD1,NA,TRBV24-1,TRBJ1-2,TGTGCCACCAGTGACGCCGGACAGGGGGCTAACTATGGCTACACCTTC,CATSDAGQGANYGYTF
TRBD2,few,TRBV12-3/TRBV12-4,TRBJ2-1,TGTGCCAGCAGTCTGCGCGGGACTAGCGGGGGTAATGAGCAGTTCTTC,CASSLRGTSGGNEQFF
NA,NA,TRBV6-5,TRBJ1-1,TGTGCCAGCACTTTTGGTTCTAGGAACACTGAAGCTTTCTTT,CASTFGSRNTEAFF
TRBD2,few,TRBV5-1,TRBJ2-7,TGCGCCAGCAGCTTGGCCAGAAGTCTAGCGGGAAGCTCCTACGAGCAGTACTTC,CASSLARSLAGSSYEQYF
NA,few,TRBV27,TRBJ2-4,TGTGCCAGAGTAAGGGGCCCGGCAGTGGGAGCCAAAAACATTCAGTACTTC,CARVRGPAVGAKNIQYF
NA,few,TRBV27,TRBJ2-7,TGTGCCAGCAGTTTCCTGACCGGGTCATACGAGCAGTACTTC,CASSFLTGSYEQYF
NA,NA,TRBV5-5,TRBJ1-1,TGTGCCAGCAGCTTGCGGACAAAGGGCACTGAAGCTTTCTTT,CASSLRTKGTEAFF
NA,NA,TRBV18,TRBJ2-6,TGTGCCAGCTCACCACAGGGGCTGACTGGGGCCAACGTCCTGACTTTC,CASSPQGLTGANVLTF
TRBD2,NA,TRBV27,TRBJ2-5,TGTGCCAGCAGCACCTCCTGGACTAGCCAAGAGACCCAGTACTTC,CASSTSWTSQETQYF
NA,few,TRBV29-1,TRBJ2-7,TGCAGCGTTCAGACAGGACATACCTACGAGCAGTACTTC,CSVQTGHTYEQYF
NA,NA,TRBV7-9,TRBJ1-1,TGTGCCAGCAGCCGGGACCTTCGGGACACTGAAGCTTTCTTT,CASSRDLRDTEAFF
NA,NA,TRBV10-3,TRBJ2-7,TGTGCCATCAGTTCCATGGGGGGCGTCTCAGGCTACGAGCAGTACTTC,CAISSMGGVSGYEQYF
TRBD2,NA,TRBV5-5,TRBJ2-1,TGTGCCAGCAGTCTTATTAGCGGGACCCTGAGTAATGAGCAGTTCTTC,CASSLISGTLSNEQFF
NA,NA,TRBV11-2,TRBJ2-3,TGTGCCAGCAGCTTAGCCCAACTCACAGATACGCAGTATTTT,CASSLAQLTDTQYF
NA,NA,TRBV5-1,TRBJ2-7,TGCGCCAGCAGCTCGGGGGACGGTCCCTACGAGCAGTACTTC,CASSSGDGPYEQYF
NA,NA,TRBV7-8,TRBJ2-1,TGTGCCAGCAGCATCCCCATCGGTATTGTCTACAATGAGCAGTTCTTC,CASSIPIGIVYNEQFF
NA,NA,TRBV19,TRBJ1-4,TGTGCCAGTAGTATTGCTCTCAGCGGGACGCTGGGTGAAAAACTGTTTTTT,CASSIALSGTLGEKLFF
NA,NA,TRBV24-1,TRBJ2-3,TGTGCCACCGGACTCCGGTCAGATACGCAGTATTTT,CATGLRSDTQYF
NA,NA,TRBV7-2,TRBJ2-3,TGTGCCAGCAGCTTAGAACCGGGTCTGCCAACGGATACGCAGTATTTT,CASSLEPGLPTDTQYF
NA,few,TRBV12-3/TRBV12-4,TRBJ2-7,TGTGCCAGCAGTTTAGGACGAGGATTCAACGAGCAGTACTTC,CASSLGRGFNEQYF
TRBD1,few,TRBV19,TRBJ2-6,TGTGCCAGTAGCATTACAGGGGCTGGGGCCAACGTCCTGACTTTC,CASSITGAGANVLTF
NA,NA,TRBV29-1,TRBJ1-2,TGCAGCGTTGAAGATGGAAGGTCGAAGGCTAACTATGGCTACACCTTC,CSVEDGRSKANYGYTF
TRBD2,few,TRBV12-3/TRBV12-4,TRBJ2-3,TGTGCCAGCAGGTGGGGGGGAGATACGCAGTATTTT,CASRWGGDTQYF
TRBD1,many,TRBV6-6,TRBJ1-5,TGTGCCAGCAGATCGACAGGGACAAGAAGAAGTAGCAATCAGCCCCAGCATTTT,CASRSTGTRRSSNQPQHF
NA,NA,TRBV7-9,TRBJ2-7,TGTGCCAGCAGTTTTCACGGCGACGAGCAGTACTTC,CASSFHGDEQYF
NA,NA,TRBV18,TRBJ2-7,TGTGCCAGCTCCTCTCCAACTGACACAACCCCCTACGAGCAGTACTTC,CASSSPTDTTPYEQYF
NA,few,TRBV11-3,TRBJ2-1,TGTGCCAGCAGCTTCACTGGTGCGTCACTAGCACAGGAGCAGTTCTTC,CASSFTGASLAQEQFF
NA,few,TRBV19,TRBJ1-1,TGTGCCAGTACCGTGGCCGGGAGAGGATACACTGAAGCTTTCTTT,CASTVAGRGYTEAFF
NA,few,TRBV5-1,TRBJ2-5,TGCGCCAGCAGCTTGGCACGCTCGGGGCAGACCCAGTACTTC,CASSLARSGQTQYF
NA,NA,TRBV7-8,TRBJ2-1,TGTGCCAGCAGCTTAGCGCTTAGCGGCAATGAGCAGTTCTTC,CASSLALSGNEQFF
TRBD1,many,TRBV7-9,TRBJ2-3,TGTGCCAGCAGCTTACTCACAGGGGGCGGCACAGATACGCAGTATTTT,CASSLLTGGGTDTQYF
TRBD2,NA,TRBV3-1,TRBJ2-7,TGTGCCAGCAGCCAAGATCGCCTAGCGGGAGGGCCTGGTGAGCAGTACTTC,CASSQDRLAGGPGEQYF
TRBD1,NA,TRBV12-3/TRBV12-4,TRBJ1-1,TGTGCCAGCACTCTGGGACAGGAAGCTTTCTTT,CASTLGQEAFF
NA,NA,TRBV29-1,TRBJ1-2,TGCAGCGTTGAAGCAGGGCCCCGGCGTGGCTACACCTTC,CSVEAGPRRGYTF
NA,few,TRBV24-1,TRBJ2-1,TGTGCCACCAGTGATCTTGGGGATGAGCAGTTCTTC,CATSDLGDEQFF
NA,NA,TRBV5-8,TRBJ2-3,TGTGCCAGCAGCCCCACTCCGGGTAACGAAGATACGCAGTATTTT,CASSPTPGNEDTQYF
TRBD2,NA,TRBV9,TRBJ2-7,TGTGCCAGCAGCGTTGCCGGAGCGGGAGTGTCTGAGCAGTACTTC,CASSVAGAGVSEQYF
TRBD2,few,TRBV6-5,TRBJ2-1,TGTGCCAGCAGTACCAGCGGGAGCCCCTACAATGAGCAGTTCTTC,CASSTSGSPYNEQFF
TRBD2,many,TRBV4-3,TRBJ2-2,TGCGCCAGCAGCCAAGTCTACCCGGGACTAGCGGAAATCGCGAACACCGGGGAGCTGTTTTTT,CASSQVYPGLAEIANTGELFF
TRBD1,few,TRBV7-9,TRBJ2-5,TGTGCCAGCAGCTTAGAGGGACAGGGGACAGAGACCCAGTACTTC,CASSLEGQGTETQYF
TRBD2,few,TRBV12-3/TRBV12-4,TRBJ2-3,TGTGCCAGCAGCCTAAGGACTAGCGGGAGTTTAGGTACAGATACGCAGTATTTT,CASSLRTSGSLGTDTQYF
NA,NA,TRBV7-9,TRBJ1-4,TGTGCCAGCAGCGCTACCGGGACAAGAAATGAAAAACTGTTTTTT,CASSATGTRNEKLFF
NA,NA,TRBV12-3/TRBV12-4,TRBJ1-1,TGTGCCAGCAGTTTACCGACTAACAAGTTTCTTGAAGCTTTCTTT,CASSLPTNKFLEAFF
TRBD1,NA,TRBV24-1,TRBJ1-6,TGTGCCCCAGACCCGAGGACAGGGGAGGATAATTCACCCCTCCACTTT,CAPDPRTGEDNSPLHF